This T cell receptor (beta chain) emerged from a study of cytomegalovirus exposure and HLA in healthy donors. PCR involved 60 Vbeta and 13 Jbeta primers. TCRdb's copy holds only in-frame clones and misses some; the assay was immunoSEQ multiplex PCR. The data include 70,000 to 75,000 clones; the top ten clones carry approximately 3.8%. This CDR3 has 13 residues. Losses at the gene ends were 4 bases for V and 12 bases for J; bases not matched to a gene: 3. CDR1 and CDR2 from the germline V gene are SGHTA and FQGTGA. The receptor was isolated from a female donor in good health and CMV-seropositive. This chain connects TRBV7-3 to TRBJ2-1, with TRBD2 matching over 13 bases. Sequenced: PBMCs. The CDR3 DNA sequence: TGTGCCAGCAGCTCGGGACTAGCGGGGAGGCAGTTCTTC. It specifies CASSSGLAGRQFF.